Each of the 24 T cell receptor beta chains below was sequenced from the same sample in a study of blood T cell repertoires in COVID-19. Repertoires were generated with immunoSEQ multiplex PCR, while TCRdb's copy carries only in-frame clones and drops some. The profile shows approximately 250,000 clones, around nine tenths of them singletons. The sequencing sample was made of peripheral blood. All receptors derive from a middle-aged man with active or convalescent COVID-19.

This clone has more than one count but fewer than ten. The gene calls are TRBV6-5 and TRBJ1-2, with D hard to call. V lost 6 bases to trimming and J lost 5 bases, with 19 bases between them. CDR3 length: 15 residues. CDR1 MNHEY and CDR2 SVGAGI come from the germline V gene. CDR3 bases: TGTGCCAGCAGCGTAACCCCTCACGGTCGATATGGCTACACCTTC. The encoded protein is CASSVTPHGRYGYTF.

The genes are TRBV5-4 and TRBJ1-5; possible D gene TRBD1, 5 bases. The CDR3 extends over 13 amino acids. Trimming left V 9 bases short and J 3 bases short, with 13 bases between. Germline V lookup: CDR1 SGHNT, CDR2 YYREEE (reference sequence). This chain's CDR3 is CATGTGNNQPQHF. The CDR3 nucleotides are TGTGCCACGGGTACAGGAAACAATCAGCCCCAGCATTTT. Supplemented by reference TRBV5-4 and TRBJ1-5, the full variable domain reads ETGVTQSPTHLIKTRGQQVTLRCSSQSGHNTVSWYQQALGQGPQFIFQYYREEENGRGNFPPRFSGLQFPNYSSELNVNALELDDSALYLCATGTGNNQPQHFGDGTRLSIL.

Comment on this clone: Different DNA sequences within this sample yield the same CDR3. This chain connects TRBV7-9 to TRBJ1-6, with TRBD1 matching 7 bases. V was clipped by 3 bases and J by 10 bases; unmatched bases: 3. The CDR3 has 13 residues. Germline V gene data show CDR1 as SEHNR and CDR2 as FQNEAQ (reference sequence). The CDR3 here is CASSFDRDSPLHF. The CDR3 DNA reads as TGTGCCAGCAGCTTCGACAGGGACTCACCCCTCCACTTT. The variable domain in full, with the rest retrieved from reference TRBV7-9 and TRBJ1-6, is DTGVSQNPRHKITKRGQNVTFRCDPISEHNRLYWYRQTLGQGPEFLTYFQNEAQLEKSRLLSDRFSAERPKGSFSTLEIQRTEQGDSAMYLCASSFDRDSPLHFGNGTRLTVT.

V and J are TRBV20-1 and TRBJ1-2; D is uncertain. CDR1 DFQATT and CDR2 SNEGSKA come from the germline V gene (reference sequence). CDR3 size: 11 residues. V was pared by 4 bases and J by 8 bases, with 11 bases between. This CDR3 reads CSANEVGGYTF. Here the CDR3 DNA reads TGCAGTGCTAATGAGGTGGGCGGCTACACCTTC.

This chain uses TRBV6-2 or TRBV6-3 with TRBJ1-4; the D gene is possibly TRBD1 (5 bases). This CDR3 has 15 amino acids. Germline CDR1 and CDR2: MNHEY and SVGEGT. Deletions cut 5 bases from V and 5 bases from J, with 15 bases between. The CDR3 region has the DNA TGTGCCAGCAGTACCCGGGACTGGAAGAATGAAAAACTGTTTTTT. It translates to CASSTRDWKNEKLFF.

The rearrangement uses TRBV21-1 and TRBJ1-2; whether TRBD1, the table's D call, matches the DNA was not checked. TRBV21-1 constitutes a pseudogene. CDR3 size: 17 residues. CDR3 residues: CASSRGDARRGNYGYTF. CDR3 DNA: TGTGCCAGTAGCAGGGGTGACGCCCGTAGGGGAAACTATGGCTACACCTTC.

This chain links TRBV2 with TRBJ1-1; possibly TRBD1 for D (6 bases). The CDR3 runs to 14 residues. V was clipped by 5 bases and J by 0 bases, with 10 bases between them. Germline V gives CDR1 SNHLY, CDR2 FYNNEI. CDR3 bases: TGTGCCAGCAGTCAGGGACAATTGAACACTGAAGCTTTCTTT. Encoded protein: CASSQGQLNTEAFF.

DNA of the CDR3: TGTGCCAGCAGTAGACAGGGCGAAGGCTACACCTTC. It yields the protein CASSRQGEGYTF. V is TRBV11-3 and J is TRBJ1-2; 7 bases align to TRBD1. Germline assignment: CDR1 SGHNT and CDR2 YENEEA. This CDR3 region has 12 residues. The V segment lost 6 bases and the J segment 8 bases; nucleotides outside the gene matches: 6.

This chain uses TRBV28 with TRBJ1-4; D possibly corresponds to TRBD1 (6 bases). Germline V gene sequence: CDR1 MDHEN, CDR2 SYDVKM. Between the trimmed V and J ends, which lost 3 bases and 8 bases, there was a span of 13 bases. The CDR3 consists of 14 residues. CDR3 protein: CASSFRGGYEKLFF. In DNA form, the CDR3 reads TGTGCCAGCAGTTTCCGGGGGGGCTACGAAAAACTGTTTTTT.

The rearrangement joins TRBV7-9 to TRBJ2-2, with D unclear. Per the germline V gene, CDR1 is SEHNR and CDR2 is FQNEAQ (reference sequence). The CDR3 spans 12 residues. The V end was cut by 5 bases, the J end by 3 bases, with 4 bases between. The CDR3 here is CASSLHTGELFF. The DNA for the CDR3 is TGTGCCAGCAGCCTCCACACCGGGGAGCTGTTTTTT.

The rearrangement links TRBV29-1 to TRBJ1-1; TRBD1 agrees at 9 bases. The trim removed 7 bases at V and 7 bases at J, leaving 10 bases unmatched. Germline CDR1 reads SQVTM; CDR2 reads ANQGSEA. This CDR3 region has 13 residues. Here the CDR3 reads CSAAAPGQGEAFF. In DNA form, the CDR3 reads TGCAGCGCCGCTGCCCCGGGACAGGGTGAAGCTTTCTTT.

CDR3 nucleotides: TGCGCCAGCAGCCTTCGGGACAATGCCTACGAGCAGTACTTC. This gives the protein CASSLRDNAYEQYF. The genes are TRBV4-1 and TRBJ2-7; tentative D call: TRBD1 (6 bases). Germline CDR1 MGHRA, CDR2 YSYEKL. The V end lost 4 bases, the J end lost 2 bases, and 12 bases lay between the germline ends. The CDR3 spans 14 residues.

The chain recombines TRBV19 with TRBJ2-7; D gene uncertain. The germline gives CDR1 LNHDA, CDR2 SQIVND (reference sequence). This CDR3 region has 13 residues. V gave up 3 bases and J gave up 3 bases, with 9 bases separating them. CDR3 bases: TGTGCCAGTAGTATGAACTCCGGCTACGAGCAGTACTTC. Translation: CASSMNSGYEQYF.

In regard to this clone: The germline gene is not matched at one end of the junction; a read error may be the cause. This sequence joins TRBV7-7 and TRBJ1-4; possible D gene TRBD1, 5 bases. Germline CDR1 SSHAT, CDR2 FNYEAQ (reference sequence). The CDR3 is 14 residues long. In DNA, the CDR3 is TGTGCTAGCAGCTTATGGGCTGGGGCAGAAAAACTGTTTTTT. It is translated as CASSLWAGAEKLFF.

Only one count was recorded for this clone. Written as DNA, the CDR3 is TGTGCCAGCAGTGCCCGGGACACTGACAATCAGCCCCAGCATTTT. This gives the protein CASSARDTDNQPQHF. J is TRBJ1-5 and V is TRBV2; a weak D match, TRBD1 (6 bases). V was trimmed by 4 bases and J by 3 bases, leaving 13 bases between them. The CDR3 runs 15 residues. From germline, CDR1 is SNHLY and CDR2 FYNNEI.

The chain couples TRBV7-3 to TRBJ2-2, with TRBD1 matching 9 bases. The V gene end was trimmed by 8 bases and the J gene end by 6 bases; junction bases not matched to a gene: 10. This CDR3 has 15 residues. Germline loops: CDR1 SGHTA, CDR2 FQGTGA. The CDR3 DNA is TGTGCCAGCCATTTCCCGACAGGGGGTCCCGGGGAGCTGTTTTTT. Amino acids: CASHFPTGGPGELFF.

The rearrangement uses TRBV29-1 and TRBJ1-1; D unresolved. CDR1 and CDR2 from the germline V gene are SQVTM and ANQGSEA. CDR3 length: 12 amino acids. Trimming removed 7 bases at V and 11 bases at J, with 20 bases between. This chain's CDR3 is CSANLGSPGAFF. The CDR3 DNA reads TGCAGCGCTAACCTCGGCAGTCCGGGGGCTTTCTTT.

The chain employs TRBV4-2 and TRBJ2-5; D call uncertain. Germline CDR1 LGHNA, CDR2 YNFKEQ. This CDR3 is built from 11 residues. V lost 4 bases and J 4 bases, leaving 4 bases between the germline ends. CDR3 amino acids: CASSPGETQYF. CDR3 nucleotide sequence: TGTGCCAGCAGCCCGGGAGAGACCCAGTACTTC.

This rearrangement joins TRBV30 to TRBJ1-1; D gene uncertain. Germline assignment: CDR1 GTSNPN and CDR2 SVGIG (reference sequence). The CDR3 is made up of 12 amino acids. V gave up 0 bases and J gave up 5 bases, with 7 bases separating them. DNA for the CDR3: TGTGCCTGGAGTGTTGGGAGAACTGAAGCTTTCTTT. It codes for CAWSVGRTEAFF.

The CDR3 DNA reads TGCGCCAGCACAACGACAGTTCAAGAGACCCAGTACTTC. It is translated as CASTTTVQETQYF. The rearrangement joins TRBV5-1 to TRBJ2-5, with D possibly TRBD1 on 5 matching bases. CDR3 length: 13 residues. The germline CDR1 and CDR2 sequences are SGHRS and YFSETQ. V gave up 6 bases and J gave up 2 bases, with 11 bases separating them.

The genes are TRBV6-5 and TRBJ1-6; possible D gene TRBD1, 5 bases. Germline V gene data show CDR1 as MNHEY and CDR2 as SVGAGI. Trimming removed 4 bases at V and 7 bases at J, with 17 bases between. The CDR3 has 16 amino acids. In nucleotides, the CDR3 is TGTGCCAGCAGTTCCATCTCCGGGACTCAAAATTCACCCCTCCACTTT. Translating it yields CASSSISGTQNSPLHF.

This clone was detected only once. The chain combines TRBV2 with TRBJ1-5; D may be TRBD1 (5 bases). CDR1 and CDR2 from the germline V gene are SNHLY and FYNNEI. The CDR3 runs to 15 residues. The V gene lost 6 bases and the J gene lost 5 bases, with 17 bases spanning the gap. The DNA for the CDR3 is TGTGCCAGCAGCCTGATGAGACAGTCCTATCAGCCCCAGCATTTT. This translates into CASSLMRQSYQPQHF.

Written as DNA, the CDR3 is TGTGCCAGAAGCCAACCGGGACTAGCGGGGCTCACAGATACGCAGTATTTT. Protein: CARSQPGLAGLTDTQYF. The chain has TRBV5-3 and TRBJ2-3; 13 positions match TRBD2. TRBV5-3 is an ORF, and what it does is uncertain. Unmatched junction bases numbered 7, after V lost 4 bases and J lost 2 bases. CDR3 length: 17 residues.

This clone was recorded once. The chain carries TRBV13 and TRBJ2-1; 12 bases align to TRBD2. The CDR3 totals 20 residues. Germline CDR1 is PRHDT and CDR2 is FYEKMQ (reference sequence). V gave up 1 base and J gave up 5 bases; unmatched junction bases: 15. CDR3 sequence (DNA): TGTGCCAGCAGCTTAGATTGGCTAGCGGGAGGGGAGGGGTTTAACAATGAGCAGTTCTTC. This encodes CASSLDWLAGGEGFNNEQFF.